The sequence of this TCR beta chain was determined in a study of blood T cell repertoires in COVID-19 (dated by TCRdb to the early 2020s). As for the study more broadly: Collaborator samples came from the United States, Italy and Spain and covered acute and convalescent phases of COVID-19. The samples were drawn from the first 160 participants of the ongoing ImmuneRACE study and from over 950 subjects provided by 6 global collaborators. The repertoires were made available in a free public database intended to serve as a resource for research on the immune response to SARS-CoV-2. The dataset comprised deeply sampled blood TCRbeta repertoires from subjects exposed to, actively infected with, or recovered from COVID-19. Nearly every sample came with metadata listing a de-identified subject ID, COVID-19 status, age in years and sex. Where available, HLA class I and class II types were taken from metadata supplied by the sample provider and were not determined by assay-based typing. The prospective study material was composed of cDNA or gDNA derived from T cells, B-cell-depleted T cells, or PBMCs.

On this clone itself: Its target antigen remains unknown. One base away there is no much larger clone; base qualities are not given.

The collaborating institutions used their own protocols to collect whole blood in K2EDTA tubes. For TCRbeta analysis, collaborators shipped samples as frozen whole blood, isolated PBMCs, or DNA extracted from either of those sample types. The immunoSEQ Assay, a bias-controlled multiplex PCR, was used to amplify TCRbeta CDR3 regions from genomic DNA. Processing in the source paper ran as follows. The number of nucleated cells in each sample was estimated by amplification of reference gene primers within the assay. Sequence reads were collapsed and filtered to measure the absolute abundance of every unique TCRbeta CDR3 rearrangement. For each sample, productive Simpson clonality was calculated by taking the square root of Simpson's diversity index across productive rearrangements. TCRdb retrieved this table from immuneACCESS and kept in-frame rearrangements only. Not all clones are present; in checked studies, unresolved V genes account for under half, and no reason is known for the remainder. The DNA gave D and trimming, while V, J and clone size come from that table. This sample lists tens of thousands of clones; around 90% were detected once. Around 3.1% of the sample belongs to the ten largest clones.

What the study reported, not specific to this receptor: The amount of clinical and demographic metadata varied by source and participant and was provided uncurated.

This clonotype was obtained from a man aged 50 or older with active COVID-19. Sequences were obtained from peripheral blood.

The nucleotide sequence is TGTGCCAGCTCAACAGGTTGGGAGACCCAGTACTTC. Its product reads: CASSTGWETQYF. Recombination connected TRBV18 to TRBJ2-5; the best D guess is TRBD1, with 5 bases matching. The CDR3 runs 12 residues from the cysteine to the phenylalanine. Just CDR3 DNA is preserved here, 36 bases in frame from base 1. V is pared back by 5 bases and J by 5 bases, with 9 bases lying between the germline termini. Looking up the germline V gene yields CDR1 KGHSH and CDR2 LQKENI.